These 28 T cell receptor beta chains were sequenced from one sample in a study of blood T cells in healthy people across ages. PCR was performed a second time for roughly 7 to 12 cycles using a sample-barcoded 5' primer and a J-beta primer mix. MiXCR was run by TCRdb on the 5' RACE reads, yielding one entry per CDR3 protein. The top ten clones hold roughly 19% of a sample with about 730,000 distinct CDR3 sequences, around 40% of them seen once. Sequenced input: blood. These receptors all come from a woman aged 60-75 years in good health.

The V and J genes are TRBV10-3 and TRBJ1-5; D call uncertain. This CDR3 spans 12 amino acids. V lost 3 bases and J lost 4, with 4 bases in between. CDR1 ENHRY and CDR2 SYGVKD come from the germline V gene. CDR3 residues: CAISDPNQPQHF. In DNA form, the CDR3 reads TGTGCCATCAGTGATCCGAATCAGCCCCAGCATTTT.

This clonotype was counted a few times. This CDR3 is CASSLAEGRGETQYF. DNA for the CDR3: TGTGCCAGCAGCTTAGCAGAGGGGCGGGGAGAGACCCAGTACTTC. The rearrangement links TRBV11-1 to TRBJ2-5, with D maybe TRBD2 (6 bases). The V and J ends lost 0 bases and 4 bases respectively, with 12 bases between them. CDR1 is SGHAT, CDR2 FQDESV, per germline (reference sequence). The CDR3 consists of 15 residues. The entire variable domain, with the rest obtained from reference TRBV11-1 and TRBJ2-5, is as follows: EAEVAQSPRYKITEKSQAVAFWCDPISGHATLYWYRQILGQGPELLVQFQDESVVDDSQLPKDRFSAERLKGVDSTLKIQPAELGDSAMYLCASSLAEGRGETQYFGPGTRLLVL.

This clonotype occurred a few times. This may stem from a read error, because a much larger clone lies one nucleotide away. The rearrangement links TRBV4-3 to TRBJ2-3; 7 bases line up with TRBD2. CDR1 and CDR2 (germline): LGHNA, YSLEER. CDR3 length: 18 residues. CDR3: CASSQDLPTSSSTDTRYF. The DNA of the CDR3 is TGCGCCAGCAGCCAAGATCTCCCGACTAGCTCTAGCACAGATACGCGGTATTTT.

With regard to this clonotype: Being one base from a much bigger clone, this may be a read error. The V gene is TRBV12-3 or TRBV12-4, the J gene TRBJ2-7; D not certain. The V end lost 3 bases, the J end lost 1 base, and 10 bases lay between the germline ends. The CDR3 is 14 residues long. The CDR3 sequence: CASSFDWLSYEQYF. The CDR3, as DNA: TGTGCCAGCAGTTTTGACTGGCTATCCTACGAGCAGTACTTC.

This clonotype was detected only a few times. The chain combines TRBV7-2 with TRBJ2-7, with 9 bases lining up with TRBD2. CDR1 is SGHTA and CDR2 is FQGNSA in the germline V gene. The CDR3 extends over 17 amino acids. V dropped 1 base and J dropped 7; count of bases not matched to a gene: 14. The CDR3 bases are TGTGCCAGCAGCTTAGTTCGGCTAGCGGGACTCAGGGGTGAGCAGTACTTC. Residues: CASSLVRLAGLRGEQYF.

This chain links TRBV13 with TRBJ2-5; 8 positions match TRBD2. From germline, CDR1 is PRHDT and CDR2 FYEKMQ (reference sequence). This CDR3 has 15 residues. Trimming cost V 4 bases and J 11 bases; bases outside gene matches: 15. The chain's CDR3 is CASSSTGTSIHEQYF. The CDR3 DNA follows: TGTGCCAGCAGCTCCACCGGGACTAGTATCCATGAGCAGTACTTC.

The sample holds many counts of this clonotype. The V call is TRBV12-3 or TRBV12-4, the J call TRBJ2-7, with D possibly TRBD1 on 7 matching bases. V gave up 3 bases and J gave up 3 bases, with 12 bases separating them. CDR3 size: 14 residues. CDR3 residues: CASSLEGQYYEQYF. The CDR3 nucleotides are TGTGCCAGCAGTTTGGAGGGACAGTACTACGAGCAGTACTTC.

For the CDR3, the DNA is TGTGCCAGCAGCTCTTTAGCGGGGGAGGGGGAGCAGTACTTC. The encoded protein is CASSSLAGEGEQYF. V gene TRBV7-6 combines with J gene TRBJ2-7, with 9 bases aligning to TRBD2. Trimming removed 4 bases from V and 7 bases from J; junction bases left unmatched: 8. Per the germline V gene, CDR1 is SGHVS and CDR2 is FNYEAQ. This CDR3 spans 14 amino acids. Full variable domain (remainder filled in from reference TRBV7-6 and TRBJ2-7): GAGVSQSPRYKVTKRGQDVALRCDPISGHVSLYWYRQALGQGPEFLTYFNYEAQQDKSGLPNDRFSAERPEGSISTLTIQRTEQRDSAMYRCASSSLAGEGEQYFGPGTRLTVT.

This clonotype has only a few counts. The chain joins TRBV4-3 to TRBJ1-6; no reliable D call. Trimming took 4 bases from V and 0 from J, leaving 10 bases between them. Germline V gene lookup returns CDR1 LGHNA and CDR2 YSLEER. This CDR3 comprises 16 residues. CDR3 region: CASSRTLDSYNSPLHF. CDR3 nucleotide sequence: TGCGCCAGCAGCCGAACCTTAGACTCCTATAATTCACCCCTCCACTTT.

This chain joins TRBV7-9 and TRBJ2-1; 10 bases are shared with TRBD1. J gave up 7 bases and V 5 bases, and 8 bases lay outside the gene matches. Germline loops: CDR1 SEHNR, CDR2 FQNEAQ (reference sequence). CDR3 size: 15 residues. CDR3 region: CASSPGTGVQNEQFF. CDR3 sequence (DNA): TGTGCCAGCAGCCCCGGGACAGGGGTCCAAAATGAGCAGTTCTTC.

The chain employs TRBV29-1 and TRBJ1-1; D is uncertain. The V and J ends lost 2 bases and 2 bases respectively, with 3 bases between them. Per the germline V gene, CDR1 is SQVTM and CDR2 is ANQGSEA. This CDR3 is built from 11 residues. The CDR3, as DNA: TGCAGCGTTGAAATAAACACTGAAGCTTTCTTT. This translates into CSVEINTEAFF. Supplemented by reference TRBV29-1 and TRBJ1-1, the full variable domain reads SAVISQKPSRDICQRGTSLTIQCQVDSQVTMMFWYRQQPGQSLTLIATANQGSEATYESGFVIDKFPISRPNLTFSTLTVSNMSPEDSSIYLCSVEINTEAFFGQGTRLTVV.

This clonotype was seen a few times. V is TRBV6-6 and J is TRBJ2-1; perhaps TRBD1 as D (6 bases). The J call may be in error: the DNA end matches TRBJ2-7 better. The CDR3 spans 11 residues. CDR1 is MNHNY, CDR2 SVGAGI, per germline (reference sequence). This chain's CDR3 is CASGRDNEQYF. The DNA of the CDR3 is TGTGCCAGCGGACGGGACAATGAGCAGTACTTC.

V usage is TRBV7-2 and J usage is TRBJ2-1, with TRBD2 identical over 11 bases. The germline V gene encodes CDR1 SGHTA and CDR2 FQGNSA. The CDR3 has 15 amino acids. The trim removed 1 base at V and 8 bases at J, leaving 4 bases unmatched. The CDR3 nucleotides are TGTGCCAGCAGCTTAGTAGCGGGGGGGTTCGATGAGCAGTTCTTC. This translates into CASSLVAGGFDEQFF.

This clonotype was counted between two and nine times. The J gene is TRBJ1-4, the V gene TRBV20-1, with a weak D call TRBD1 (6 bases). This CDR3 spans 15 amino acids. Germline-derived CDR1 and CDR2 are DFQATT and SNEGSKA (reference sequence). V dropped 5 bases and J dropped 5 bases, with 18 bases sitting between them. The CDR3 loop is CSALGGRTDNEKLFF. The CDR3 region has the DNA TGCAGTGCTTTAGGGGGGAGGACAGACAATGAAAAACTGTTTTTT.

Note on this clonotype: A much bigger clone sits one base away, suggesting this may be a read error. V gene TRBV6-2 or TRBV6-3 combines with J gene TRBJ2-3, with 7 bases that match TRBD2. The CDR3 covers 14 residues. The V and J ends lost 5 bases and 1 base, in that order; junction bases with no gene match: 3. CDR1 and CDR2 (germline): MNHEY, SVGEGT. The CDR3 protein is CASSMAGGTDTQYF. CDR3 DNA sequence: TGTGCCAGCAGTATGGCGGGGGGCACAGATACGCAGTATTTT.

The rearrangement uses TRBV19 and TRBJ2-3; 14 bases match TRBD2. CDR3 size: 16 residues. Germline values: CDR1 LNHDA, CDR2 SQIVND (reference sequence). V shed 5 bases, J shed 6 bases, and the junction held 7 bases outside the gene matches. The CDR3 region is CASSGSTSGGADTQYF. The CDR3 DNA is TGTGCCAGTAGTGGATCGACTAGCGGGGGGGCGGATACGCAGTATTTT.

This clonotype has just a few counts. The chain links TRBV4-2 to TRBJ2-6, with D possibly being TRBD1 (6 bases). Germline values: CDR1 LGHNA, CDR2 YNFKEQ. The CDR3 runs 18 residues. Trimming left V 3 bases short and J 4 bases short, with 19 bases between. The CDR3 DNA reads TGTGCCAGCAGCCAGGACCCGGCACAGGGCTACGGGGCCAACGTCCTGACTTTC. It encodes CASSQDPAQGYGANVLTF.

The CDR3 spells CASKPKGYTDTQYF. CDR3 nucleotide sequence: TGTGCCAGCAAGCCCAAGGGGTACACAGATACGCAGTATTTT. The rearrangement uses TRBV6-6 and TRBJ2-3; a possible D gene is TRBD1 (5 bases). Germline CDR1 is MNHNY and CDR2 is SVGAGI (reference sequence). The CDR3 consists of 14 residues. Trimming stripped 7 bases from V and 2 bases from J, with 13 bases between.

The chain uses TRBV21-1 and TRBJ2-7. TRBV21-1 is a known pseudogene. The CDR3 length is 11 residues. The CDR3 spells CASITTGEQYF. The CDR3 DNA reads as TGTGCCAGCATCACAACGGGCGAGCAGTACTTC.

The rearrangement links TRBV29-1 to TRBJ2-7, with 11 bases lining up with TRBD1. Germline V gene sequence: CDR1 SQVTM, CDR2 ANQGSEA. The CDR3 consists of 13 residues. J was trimmed by 3 bases and V by 6 bases; bases with no gene match: 4. The CDR3 is CSVKGTGGYEQYF. The DNA of the CDR3 is TGCAGCGTCAAGGGGACAGGGGGCTACGAGCAGTACTTC.

This clonotype occurred a few times. The J gene is TRBJ2-5, the V gene TRBV4-3, with TRBD1 matching 7 bases. The DNA end is more similar to TRBJ2-7, so the J call may be wrong. The CDR3 runs to 14 residues. CDR1 and CDR2 (germline): LGHNA, YSLEER. CDR3 bases: TGCGCCAGCAGCCAAGGTGACAGGGTGGGCGAGCAGTACTTC. This sequence encodes CASSQGDRVGEQYF.

V and J are TRBV27 and TRBJ2-2; D is perhaps TRBD2 (6 bases). Germline V gene sequence: CDR1 MNHEY, CDR2 SMNVEV (reference sequence). V was trimmed by 5 bases and J by 3 bases, leaving 16 bases between them. This CDR3 region has 16 residues. The CDR3 nucleotides read TGTGCCAGCAGTCCCACTAAAGCGGGCTACACCGGGGAGCTGTTTTTT. Residues: CASSPTKAGYTGELFF.

As concerns this clonotype: A much more abundant neighbour one base away suggests this may be a read error. The V gene is TRBV29-1, the J gene TRBJ2-3; 7 bases align to TRBD2. Looked up from germline, CDR1 is SQVTM and CDR2 is ANQGSEA. The CDR3 is 13 residues long. This chain's CDR3 is CNVEESGEDTQYF. The CDR3 nucleotides read TGCAACGTTGAGGAGAGCGGGGAGGATACGCAGTATTTT.

Only a few counts were recorded for this clonotype. This chain links TRBV5-4 with TRBJ2-3; TRBD2 aligns across 10 bases. Germline-derived CDR1 and CDR2 are SGHNT and YYREEE (reference sequence). The CDR3 is 18 amino acids. V trimming: 1 base; J trimming: 4 bases; junction bases outside the gene matches: 12. The CDR3 protein is CASSLPSLLAGASDTQYF. CDR3 DNA: TGTGCCAGCAGCTTGCCCTCACTTCTAGCGGGGGCCTCAGATACGCAGTATTTT.

The chain recombines TRBV20-1 with TRBJ2-1, with 7 nucleotides matching TRBD2. Germline V gene sequence: CDR1 DFQATT, CDR2 SNEGSKA (reference sequence). V lost 5 bases to trimming and J lost 7 bases; unmatched junction nucleotides: 8. The CDR3 spans 13 residues. This chain's CDR3 is CSAAVTLANEQFF. The CDR3 nucleotides are TGCAGTGCTGCCGTCACACTAGCGAATGAGCAGTTCTTC.

This chain joins TRBV28 and TRBJ2-7, with D unclear. V gave up 6 bases and J gave up 2 bases, with 8 bases separating them. Germline values: CDR1 MDHEN, CDR2 SYDVKM. The length of the CDR3 is 12 residues. The CDR3 is CASRARTYEQYF. CDR3 DNA sequence: TGTGCCAGCAGGGCCAGAACCTACGAGCAGTACTTC.

This rearrangement joins TRBV29-1 to TRBJ1-4, with D uncertain. Trimming removed 2 bases from V and 8 bases from J, with 9 bases in between. The CDR3 contains 12 residues. Germline CDR1 reads SQVTM; CDR2 reads ANQGSEA. CDR3 in DNA: TGCAGCGTTGAACCGTTCGGAGAAAAACTGTTTTTT. Its protein is CSVEPFGEKLFF.

The V and J genes are TRBV6-1 and TRBJ1-5, with TRBD1 matching 7 bases. The germline V gene has CDR1 MNHNS and CDR2 SASEGT. This CDR3 is 19 amino acids long. The junction had 13 bases not matched to a gene; V was cut back by 2 bases and J by 0 bases. CDR3 DNA sequence: TGTGCCAGCAGTGAACTAAGGACAGGAGGTTTCGGTAGCAATCAGCCCCAGCATTTT. Its translation: CASSELRTGGFGSNQPQHF.